This T cell receptor beta chain was obtained from a study of human T cells and chemical hapten exposure. TCRdb recomputed calls from the RACE reads with MiXCR, one row per CDR3 protein. The data contain more than 70,000 distinct CDR3 sequences, around 10% of them singletons. Time point reported: patch test 2, 6 weeks after DPC sensitization. As to treatment: therapeutic diphenylcyclopropenone sensitization with weekly scalp DPC. The CDR3 runs 13 residues. V dropped 5 bases and J dropped 5 bases, with 11 bases sitting between them. Per the germline V gene, CDR1 is KGHDR and CDR2 is SFDVKD. This clonotype was recorded many times.

Sequencing used whole blood, obtained in connection with sensitization to the hapten diphenylcyclopropenone (DPC). The origin of this receptor is a man younger than 30 with alopecia areata. Some clones in this sample may be carry-over from other donors' samples. This sequence joins TRBV24-1 and TRBJ2-5; D uncertain. The CDR3 region has the DNA TGTGCCACCAGTGTCGGGTCCGGGGAGACCCAGTACTTC. It encodes CATSVGSGETQYF.